A single sample is the source of the 24 T cell receptor beta chains below, sequenced in a study of T-cell reconstitution after alpha-beta-depleted transplantation in children. As it was prepared, the TCRbeta library received unique molecular identifiers. TCRdb fed the PCR reads into MiXCR, producing one record per CDR3 protein. The data show about 980,000 distinct CDR3 sequences, less than 30% seen once. This specimen was PBMCs, mostly from graft donor cells, taken 360 days after TCRalphabeta/CD19-depleted stem cell transplant. The receptors were gathered from a boy under two years old who had a stem cell transplant for SCID, so the T cells may come from the graft donor.

This clonotype was observed a handful of times. The rearrangement links TRBV15 to TRBJ1-5; no clear D gene. CDR3 length equals 15 residues. Germline lookup yields CDR1 LNHNV and CDR2 YYDKDF (reference sequence). The germline V and J ends were trimmed by 1 base and 0 bases, with 7 bases remaining between them. The DNA of the CDR3 is TGTGCCACCAGCAGAGCATTTCTTAGCAATCAGCCCCAGCATTTT. This gives the protein CATSRAFLSNQPQHF.

This clonotype showed up just a few times. The chain recombines TRBV20-1 with TRBJ2-1, with D unresolved. The CDR3 totals 9 residues. Germline V CDR1 and CDR2: DFQATT, SNEGSKA (reference sequence). CDR3 DNA sequence: TGCAGCCTAAAGAATGAGCAGTTCTTC. Translation: CSLKNEQFF.

This chain connects TRBV4-1 to TRBJ2-2; D perhaps matches TRBD2 (6 bases). The germline gives CDR1 MGHRA, CDR2 YSYEKL. CDR3 size: 18 residues. The V and J ends lost 8 bases and 4 bases respectively, with 26 bases between them. The CDR3 loop is CASAPGTRKIPGTGELFF. The CDR3, as DNA: TGCGCCAGCGCTCCCGGGACTCGAAAGATTCCAGGCACCGGGGAGCTGTTTTTT.

The chain couples TRBV5-6 to TRBJ1-2, with 7 bases identical to TRBD1. This CDR3 is 15 amino acids long. The ends lost 4 bases at V and 4 bases at J; junction bases unmatched: 10. Germline loops: CDR1 SGHDT, CDR2 YYEEEE. As DNA, the CDR3 is TGTGCCAGCAGCGCACCGAGACAGGGATTCTATGGCTACACCTTC. It translates to CASSAPRQGFYGYTF.

This clonotype has a count of ten or more. J is TRBJ2-5 and V is TRBV7-9, with TRBD2 matching over 13 bases. The CDR3 runs 15 residues. V dropped 6 bases and J dropped 6; count of bases not matched to a gene: 7. Germline CDR1 and CDR2: SEHNR and FQNEAQ (reference sequence). This CDR3 reads CASSFTSGGAQTQYF. The CDR3 nucleotides read TGTGCCAGCAGTTTTACTAGCGGGGGGGCACAGACCCAGTACTTC.

For this clonotype: The conserved phenylalanine or tryptophan normally closing the CDR3 is absent here, so this likely arose from a read error. The chain has TRBV15 and TRBJ2-7, with D maybe TRBD1 (5 bases). The CDR3 is made up of 15 amino acids. Trimming took off 0 bases at V and 0 bases at J, with 9 bases between the two ends. Germline CDR1 LNHNV, CDR2 YYDKDF (reference sequence). The CDR3 sequence: CATSRDRGSSYEQYC. For the CDR3, the DNA is TGTGCCACCAGCAGAGATAGGGGTAGCTCCTACGAGCAGTACTGC.

This clonotype came up a few times. The chain joins TRBV15 to TRBJ1-3, with D hard to call. The CDR3 has 15 amino acids. Germline CDR1 and CDR2: LNHNV and YYDKDF (reference sequence). V was clipped by 0 bases and J by 3 bases, with 9 bases between them. CDR3 DNA sequence: TGTGCCACCAGCAGAGATGGGGTGTATGGAAACACCATATATTTT. This codes for CATSRDGVYGNTIYF.

The rearrangement joins TRBV2 to TRBJ2-3; 9 nucleotides agree with TRBD2. Per the germline V gene, CDR1 is SNHLY and CDR2 is FYNNEI. V shed 4 bases, J shed 5 bases, and the junction held 4 bases outside the gene matches. The CDR3 spans 14 residues. CDR3: CASSGGGVGDTQYF. Written as DNA, the CDR3 is TGTGCCAGCAGTGGCGGGGGGGTAGGAGATACGCAGTATTTT.

This chain uses TRBV5-1 with TRBJ1-4, with D possibly matching TRBD1 (5 bases). In germline, CDR1 is SGHRS, CDR2 YFSETQ. V lost 4 bases and J 5 bases, leaving 15 bases between the germline ends. CDR3 length: 15 residues. The CDR3 reads CASSPIRGGNEKLFF. Written as DNA, the CDR3 is TGCGCCAGCAGCCCTATTAGGGGTGGGAATGAAAAACTGTTTTTT.

The rearrangement joins TRBV10-3 to TRBJ2-6; no firm D call. Trimming took 8 bases from V and 8 from J, leaving 4 bases between them. The germline CDR1 and CDR2 sequences are ENHRY and SYGVKD. The CDR3 is 10 residues long. The CDR3: CAIGSNVLTF. DNA of the CDR3: TGTGCCATCGGTTCCAACGTCCTGACTTTC.

This clonotype has just a few counts. The chain links TRBV5-6 to TRBJ2-7, with a possible D match to TRBD1 (5 bases). Trimming took off 0 bases at V and 2 bases at J, with 12 bases between the two ends. The V gene's germline CDR1 is SGHDT and CDR2 YYEEEE. The CDR3 consists of 15 residues. As DNA, the CDR3 is TGTGCCAGCAGCTTGGTCCGGACAATCGCCTACGAGCAGTACTTC. Amino acid sequence: CASSLVRTIAYEQYF.

The chain carries TRBV29-1 and TRBJ1-1, with D maybe TRBD1 (6 bases). There are 13 residues in the CDR3. Germline V gene sequence: CDR1 SQVTM, CDR2 ANQGSEA. The ends were cut back, 6 bases at V and 0 bases at J, with 11 bases in the middle. Here the CDR3 DNA reads TGCAGCGTCACGGACAGCATGAACACTGAAGCTTTCTTT. This encodes CSVTDSMNTEAFF.

The J gene is TRBJ2-3, the V gene TRBV11-3; 8 bases map to TRBD2. With V trimmed by 5 bases and J by 5 bases, 6 bases remained unmatched. The CDR3 sequence is 14 residues long. Germline-derived CDR1 and CDR2 are SGHNT and YENEEA. CDR3 residues: CASSVGTSGDTQYF. CDR3 coding DNA: TGTGCCAGCAGCGTTGGGACTAGTGGAGATACGCAGTATTTT.

This clonotype was detected only a few times. The chain joins TRBV27 to TRBJ2-5, with 10 bases aligning to TRBD1. CDR3 size: 17 residues. Trimming at V came to 4 bases and at J to 6 bases, leaving 14 bases not matched to a gene. Per the germline V gene, CDR1 is MNHEY and CDR2 is SMNVEV (reference sequence). In DNA, the CDR3 is TGTGCCAGCAGTTCCCGGGACAGGGGTCCGTTCGTCCAGACCCAGTACTTC. It specifies CASSSRDRGPFVQTQYF.

The chain carries TRBV12-3 or TRBV12-4 and TRBJ2-4; a possible D gene is TRBD2 (6 bases). The CDR3 sequence is 16 residues long. The V and J ends lost 3 bases and 0 bases respectively, with 12 bases between them. CDR3 loop: CASSFVAGLAKNIQYF. The CDR3 DNA reads TGTGCCAGCAGTTTTGTGGCGGGGCTAGCCAAAAACATTCAGTACTTC.

This clonotype was found a few times. The rearrangement uses TRBV7-3 and TRBJ2-3; 13 positions match TRBD2. V shed 5 bases and J 0 bases; nucleotides not matched to a gene: 5. The germline V gene encodes CDR1 SGHTA and CDR2 FQGTGA. This CDR3 region has 17 residues. The CDR3 loop reads CASSPRGLAGSTDTQYF. The DNA of the CDR3 is TGTGCCAGCAGCCCCCGGGGACTAGCGGGGAGCACAGATACGCAGTATTTT.

DNA for the CDR3: TGCGCCAGCAGCCAAGGCGCAGGTGCCTATGGCTACACCTTC. It encodes CASSQGAGAYGYTF. The rearrangement links TRBV4-3 to TRBJ1-2; D is uncertain. The germline gives CDR1 LGHNA, CDR2 YSLEER. Trimming stripped 1 base from V and 4 bases from J, with 10 bases between. The CDR3 has 14 residues.

The chain couples TRBV7-9 to TRBJ1-4; weak D call: TRBD1 (6 bases). Per germline, CDR1 SEHNR and CDR2 FQNEAQ (reference sequence). Trimming took 5 bases from V and 3 from J, leaving 10 bases between them. The CDR3 runs 14 residues. DNA of the CDR3: TGTGCCAGCAGCCCAGGACAGCCTAATGAAAAACTGTTTTTT. It encodes CASSPGQPNEKLFF.

This chain links TRBV20-1 with TRBJ2-3; no firm D call. This CDR3 has 13 amino acids. CDR1 is DFQATT and CDR2 is SNEGSKA in the germline V gene (reference sequence). V was clipped by 5 bases and J by 5 bases, with 14 bases between them. The CDR3 spells CSAARPGGDTQYF. The CDR3 bases are TGCAGTGCTGCTAGGCCGGGCGGAGATACGCAGTATTTT.

The rearrangement joins TRBV4-2 to TRBJ2-7; maybe TRBD1 (6 bases). The CDR3 has 15 amino acids. Germline CDR1 LGHNA, CDR2 YNFKEQ. Trimming pared 1 base from V and 0 bases from J, leaving 10 bases between. CDR3 sequence: CASSQGTGSSYEQYF. CDR3 DNA: TGTGCCAGCAGCCAAGGAACAGGGAGCTCCTACGAGCAGTACTTC.

The chain employs TRBV9 and TRBJ2-1; the match to TRBD2 covers 11 bases. CDR3 length: 15 residues. The J segment lost 9 bases and the V segment lost 2 bases, leaving 7 bases of the junction unmatched. Germline assignment: CDR1 SGDLS and CDR2 YYNGEE. For the CDR3, the DNA is TGTGCCAGCAGCGTTATAGCGGGGGGGCTCCCTGAGCAGTTCTTC. Translated, it gives CASSVIAGGLPEQFF.

The chain couples TRBV20-1 to TRBJ2-2; D is tentatively TRBD1 or TRBD2 (5 bases each). The CDR3 runs to 15 residues. The V gene's germline CDR1 is DFQATT and CDR2 SNEGSKA (reference sequence). The V end lost 2 bases, the J end lost 1 base, and 11 bases lay between the germline ends. In DNA, the CDR3 is TGCAGTGCTAGATCTCTTGGGGGGAACACCGGGGAGCTGTTTTTT. This gives the protein CSARSLGGNTGELFF.

This clonotype was seen more than once but under ten times. The gene calls are TRBV5-1 and TRBJ2-7, with 8 bases matching TRBD2. The V segment lost 8 bases and the J segment 6 bases; nucleotides outside the gene matches: 10. Germline V CDR1 and CDR2: SGHRS, YFSETQ. CDR3 length: 13 amino acids. CDR3 nucleotide sequence: TGCGCCAGTGAGTCCGGGACTAGGGGCGAGCAGTACTTC. Protein product: CASESGTRGEQYF.

This chain links TRBV7-8 with TRBJ1-2; D not certain. V was trimmed by 0 bases and J by 6 bases, leaving 8 bases between them. The CDR3 sequence is 13 residues long. Germline V gene lookup returns CDR1 SGHVS and CDR2 FQNEAQ. The DNA of the CDR3 is TGTGCCAGCAGCTTAGCAGGGTACGATGGCTACACCTTC. Residues: CASSLAGYDGYTF.